This TCR beta chain emerged from a study of shared clonotypes between healthy human individuals. Note on this clone: Its target is unknown.

Overall study findings and caveats: Non-shared clonotypes displayed generation probabilities falling below those of clonotypes present in all four donors.

Per sorted-subset replicate PCR, input was approximately 210 ng DNA, representing about 32,000 T cell genomes. This table comes from immunoSEQ multiplex PCR, and its TCRdb copy is limited to in-frame clones, with some not included. The repertoire consists of fewer than 850,000 clones, with around 72% occurring once and the leading ten covering roughly 1.8%. Germline V gives CDR1 MNHEY, CDR2 SMNVEV (reference sequence). The CDR3 length is 15 residues. V dropped 7 bases and J dropped 3; count of bases not matched to a gene: 10. The receptor was derived from a woman aged 25 to 39 in good health. The chain is built from TRBV27 and TRBJ2-7; TRBD1 matches 9 bases. The source material was memory CD4+ T cells sorted from blood. Subset meaning: CD45RA-negative fraction. The CDR3 is CASISTGTGHYEQYF. In nucleotides, the CDR3 is TGTGCCAGCATCTCAACCGGGACAGGGCACTACGAGCAGTACTTC.